Listed below are T cell receptor beta chains from one sample, sequenced in a study of preoperative IRX-2 immunotherapy in early breast cancer. Generated by immunoSEQ multiplex PCR, the TCRdb table keeps only in-frame clones and is missing some. Here the sample spans under 40,000 clones, roughly nine tenths being singletons. This specimen was tumor tissue, taken after IRX-2 immunotherapy. These TCRs come from a human donor with breast cancer. The CDR3 runs from the conserved cysteine through the conserved F or W. Each record gives: D gene, CDR3 length, J gene, V gene, CDR3 protein. The D gene is left open where the match is weak.

TRBD2 15 TRBJ2-7 TRBV11-3 CASSLTSGILYEQYF
. 16 TRBJ1-6 TRBV10-3 CAISEWQATYNSPLHF
TRBD2 15 TRBJ2-7 TRBV6-8 CASRATSGTTYEQYF
TRBD2 16 TRBJ2-2 TRBV5-1 CASSLVSGGATGELFF
. 14 TRBJ2-1 TRBV19 CASSINLPAAEQFF
TRBD1 15 TRBJ1-3 TRBV28 CASSFGQGAGNTIYF
. 15 TRBJ1-1 TRBV11-3 CASSLINSFNTEAFF
. 12 TRBJ1-1 TRBV1 CASSGDRGEAFF
. 16 TRBJ1-3 TRBV5-1 CASSLVGGSSGNTIYF
. 15 TRBJ2-1 TRBV7-6 CASTEGGNPYNEQFF
TRBD1 16 TRBJ1-2 TRBV15 CATSRVRGTGIYGYTF
TRBD1 15 TRBJ1-1 TRBV6-8 CASRRQGGAYTEAFF
TRBD1 14 TRBJ1-6 TRBV28 CASRSQGAYSPLHF
. 13 TRBJ1-1 TRBV7-1 CASSLTTLGEAFF
TRBD1 14 TRBJ2-5 TRBV11-3 CASSPGTGVGTQYF
TRBD1 14 TRBJ1-5 TRBV28 CASSRDRINQPQHF
. 15 TRBJ2-3 TRBV5-1 CASSLGAASTDTQYF
. 16 TRBJ1-2 TRBV11-3 CASSPEDRATNYGYTF